This passage covers 9 T cell receptor beta chains from one sample sequenced in a study of T cell responses to AZD1222 COVID-19 vaccine. Libraries were prepared by immunoSEQ multiplex PCR; TCRdb keeps only in-frame clonotypes and omits some of them. The sample records roughly 110,000 clones, about 93% being singletons. Sequencing used peripheral blood, obtained on day 0 of AZD1222 vaccination. The source of these receptors is an adult in good health.

The DNA of the CDR3 is TGTGCCAGCAGCTTGGGTCTAGCGGGGCAAGAGACCCAGTACTTC. As protein: CASSLGLAGQETQYF. The chain recombines TRBV5-4 with TRBJ2-5; 9 nucleotides agree with TRBD2. CDR1 SGHNT and CDR2 YYREEE come from the germline V gene (reference sequence). The trim removed 0 bases at V and 2 bases at J, leaving 2 bases unmatched. CDR3 length: 15 amino acids.

CDR3 sequence reads: CASSIAGLNQPQHF. CDR3 bases: TGTGCCAGTAGTATCGCGGGCCTCAATCAGCCCCAGCATTTT. V gene TRBV19 combines with J gene TRBJ1-5; D unresolved. Trimming stripped 3 bases from V and 3 bases from J, with 9 bases between. The germline gives CDR1 LNHDA, CDR2 SQIVND (reference sequence). The CDR3 runs 14 residues.

The chain uses TRBV6-1 and TRBJ2-5; a possible D gene is TRBD1 (5 bases). Germline V gene lookup returns CDR1 MNHNS and CDR2 SASEGT. V lost 0 bases and J 5 bases, leaving 16 bases between the germline ends. This CDR3 region has 16 residues. Here the CDR3 reads CASSEAPAGYLETQYF. CDR3 coding DNA: TGTGCCAGCAGTGAAGCGCCCGCAGGGTATCTTGAGACCCAGTACTTC.

The CDR3 coding sequence is TGTGCCGTTTCGGGGGACGTTAATCAGCCCCAGCATTTT. Translated, it gives CAVSGDVNQPQHF. V is TRBV19 and J is TRBJ1-5; TRBD1 is a possible D gene (5 bases). Trimming shortened V by 11 bases and J by 4 bases, and 15 bases separated the two germline ends. Germline V gene lookup returns CDR1 LNHDA and CDR2 SQIVND (reference sequence). The CDR3 is 13 residues long.

This chain links TRBV5-5 with TRBJ2-3; D not resolved. Trimming left V 3 bases short and J 0 bases short, with 8 bases between. The CDR3 sequence is 14 residues long. Germline lookup yields CDR1 SGHKS and CDR2 YYEKEE (reference sequence). CDR3: CASSSPQSTDTQYF. CDR3 in DNA: TGTGCCAGCAGCTCCCCCCAAAGCACAGATACGCAGTATTTT. Filled out from reference TRBV5-5 and TRBJ2-3, the complete variable domain reads DAGVTQSPTHLIKTRGQQVTLRCSPISGHKSVSWYQQVLGQGPQFIFQYYEKEERGRGNFPDRFSARQFPNYSSELNVNALLLGDSALYLCASSSPQSTDTQYFGPGTRLTVL.

The genes are TRBV19 and TRBJ2-3, with TRBD2 matching 8 bases. CDR3 length: 15 residues. Germline CDR1 is LNHDA and CDR2 is SQIVND (reference sequence). Losses at the gene ends were 3 bases for V and 8 bases for J; bases not matched to a gene: 10. The CDR3 region has the DNA TGTGCCAGTAGTATCTCCGCGGGGGGAAGTGCTACGCAGTATTTT. This sequence encodes CASSISAGGSATQYF.

The chain joins TRBV6-2 or TRBV6-3 to TRBJ2-7; possible D gene TRBD2, 5 bases. The ends were cut back, 5 bases at V and 5 bases at J, with 22 bases in the middle. The germline CDR1 and CDR2 sequences are MNHEY and SVGEGT. This CDR3 comprises 16 residues. CDR3 in amino acids: CASSTPKTGRRNEQYF. CDR3 DNA: TGTGCCAGCAGTACCCCAAAGACGGGTCGGAGGAACGAGCAGTACTTC.

J is TRBJ2-2 and V is TRBV13, with 7 positions matching TRBD2. The CDR3 is 19 amino acids. V lost 5 bases and J lost 1; bases outside the gene matches: 16. Germline CDR1 and CDR2: PRHDT and FYEKMQ (reference sequence). Here the CDR3 DNA reads TGTGCCAGCAGCCGCTACCCTATGCACGGCGGGGGGAACACCGGGGAGCTGTTTTTT. Its translation: CASSRYPMHGGGNTGELFF.

In DNA, the CDR3 is TGTGCCAGCAGTGGAGGCTCTTCGGGTGAAAAACTGTTTTTT. This encodes CASSGGSSGEKLFF. This sequence joins TRBV2 and TRBJ1-4; D uncertain. The V gene's germline CDR1 is SNHLY and CDR2 FYNNEI. There are 14 residues in the CDR3. V lost 4 bases, J lost 7 bases, and 13 bases lay in between.